The present entry profiles one T cell receptor beta chain with its context. This entry belongs to a study of Ad26.COV2.S vaccination and SARS-CoV-2 variants. Across the whole study: A COV1001 Ad26.COV2.S trial-arm participant provided the sample.

Treatment meaning: around 19 received Ad26.COV2.S at low or high dose, single or two shots; 5 received placebo; per-sample allocation not given. Sampling happened 63 days after the first vaccine or placebo injection. The individual, an adult aged 18-55 years, was a donor in Boston. As its vector, the vaccine had Ad26, which expressed Wuhan-strain SARS-CoV-2 spike. The method was immunoSEQ multiplex PCR; TCRdb's version includes in-frame clones alone and lacks a portion of them. The sample records about 470,000 clones, 80% to 95% being singletons. Germline trimming cut 1 base from V and 6 bases from J; bases unmatched to any gene: 7. Germline CDR1 reads MGHRA; CDR2 reads YSYEKL. This CDR3 has 16 residues.

This clonotype was sampled from a person between 18 and 60 years old who received the Ad26.COV2.S COVID-19 vaccine or a placebo. The sequencing here drew on peripheral blood, taken in a trial of Ad26.COV2.S vaccine versus placebo. V and J are TRBV4-1 and TRBJ1-4; TRBD1 matches 8 bases. The CDR3 bases are TGCGCCAGCAGCCAAGTCGAGAAGGACAGGGATGAAAAACTGTTTTTT. Residues: CASSQVEKDRDEKLFF.